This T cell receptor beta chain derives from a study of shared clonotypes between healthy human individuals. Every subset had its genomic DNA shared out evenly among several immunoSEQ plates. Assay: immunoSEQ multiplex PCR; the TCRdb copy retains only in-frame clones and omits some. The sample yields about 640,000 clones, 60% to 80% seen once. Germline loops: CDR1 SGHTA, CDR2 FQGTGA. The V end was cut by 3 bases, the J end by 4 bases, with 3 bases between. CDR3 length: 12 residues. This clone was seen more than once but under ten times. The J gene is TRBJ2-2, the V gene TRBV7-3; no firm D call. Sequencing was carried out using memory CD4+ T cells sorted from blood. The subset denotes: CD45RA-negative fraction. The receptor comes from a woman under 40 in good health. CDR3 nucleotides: TGTGCCAGCAGCTTCACCACCGGGGAGCTGTTTTTT. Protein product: CASSFTTGELFF.